This entry lists 14 T cell receptor beta chains sequenced from one sample in a study of control samples from healthy donors and cancer patients. Assay: immunoSEQ multiplex PCR; the TCRdb copy retains only in-frame clones and omits some. This sample has around 70,000 clones, with 83% found just once. Sequenced: blood. The receptors shown here come from a man in his sixties in good health.

This clone was seen once. The chain links TRBV6-6 to TRBJ2-3, with TRBD2 identical over 10 bases. Trimming cost V 7 bases and J 1 base; bases outside gene matches: 5. The CDR3 covers 15 residues. Germline V CDR1 and CDR2: MNHNY, SVGAGI (reference sequence). The CDR3 sequence is CASTKAGGRTDTQYF. The CDR3 DNA is TGTGCCAGCACCAAAGCGGGAGGGCGCACAGATACGCAGTATTTT.

The DNA of the CDR3 is TGTGCCTGGACCATCGGGACAGGGCTCTATGGCTACACCTTC. Protein sequence: CAWTIGTGLYGYTF. The V gene is TRBV30, the J gene TRBJ1-2, with TRBD1 matching 9 bases. Per germline, CDR1 GTSNPN and CDR2 SVGIG (reference sequence). The CDR3 runs 14 residues. V lost 4 bases, J lost 4 bases, and 7 bases stayed unmatched.

This chain connects TRBV12-3 or TRBV12-4 to TRBJ1-1; no clear D gene. This CDR3 region has 12 residues. Trimming took off 1 base at V and 6 bases at J, with 6 bases between the two ends. CDR3: CASSLVRAEAFF. The DNA of the CDR3 is TGTGCCAGCAGTTTAGTGCGGGCTGAAGCTTTCTTT.

The genes are TRBV3-1 (or the pseudogene TRBV3-2) and TRBJ2-1; 16 bases agree with TRBD2. CDR1 LGHDT and CDR2 YNNKEL come from the germline V gene (reference sequence). Germline trimming cut 4 bases from V and 2 bases from J; bases unmatched to any gene: 2. The length of the CDR3 is 17 residues. This chain's CDR3 is CASSPGTSGRAYNEQFF. The CDR3 region has the DNA TGTGCCAGCAGCCCCGGGACTAGCGGGAGGGCCTACAATGAGCAGTTCTTC.

CDR3 amino acids: CASSQASRATNEKLFF. DNA for the CDR3: TGTGCCAGCAGCCAGGCCTCGAGGGCAACTAATGAAAAACTGTTTTTT. The rearrangement links TRBV4-2 to TRBJ1-4; D uncertain. CDR3 length equals 16 residues. Germline lookup yields CDR1 LGHNA and CDR2 YNFKEQ. Trimming stripped 3 bases from V and 0 bases from J, with 11 bases between.

J is TRBJ1-6 and V is TRBV27, with TRBD1 identical over 7 bases. The CDR3 is made up of 14 amino acids. V lost 5 bases to trimming and J lost 6 bases; unmatched junction nucleotides: 4. Germline CDR1 MNHEY, CDR2 SMNVEV (reference sequence). The CDR3 DNA reads as TGTGCCAGCAGTACCACAGGGGCTAATTCACCCCTCCACTTT. Translation gives CASSTTGANSPLHF.

This clone has more than one count but fewer than ten. The V and J genes are TRBV28 and TRBJ2-3; D may be TRBD1 (5 bases). V was shortened by 3 bases and J by 2 bases, with 12 bases between the two germline ends. The CDR3 consists of 15 residues. Germline V gives CDR1 MDHEN, CDR2 SYDVKM. The CDR3 DNA reads as TGTGCCAGCAGTTTCGAACAGGATTACACAGATACGCAGTATTTT. Its protein product is CASSFEQDYTDTQYF.

This chain joins TRBV11-2 and TRBJ2-1; the match to TRBD2 covers 7 bases. The CDR3 consists of 16 residues. The ends lost 3 bases at V and 8 bases at J; junction bases unmatched: 13. Germline V gene lookup returns CDR1 SGHAT and CDR2 FQNNGV. CDR3 in DNA: TGTGCCAGCAGCTTCGACGTATCCGGGACTATCTATGAGCAGTTCTTC. It codes for CASSFDVSGTIYEQFF.

The rearrangement uses TRBV5-6 and TRBJ1-3, with 7 nucleotides matching TRBD1. CDR3 size: 15 residues. From germline, CDR1 is SGHDT and CDR2 YYEEEE. Losses at the gene ends were 4 bases for V and 0 bases for J; bases not matched to a gene: 4. The CDR3 nucleotides read TGTGCCAGCAGCCGGGGACAGCACTCTGGAAACACCATATATTTT. This encodes CASSRGQHSGNTIYF. The variable domain in full, with the rest retrieved from reference TRBV5-6 and TRBJ1-3, is DAGVTQSPTHLIKTRGQQVTLRCSPKSGHDTVSWYQQALGQGPQFIFQYYEEEERQRGNFPDRFSGHQFPNYSSELNVNALLLGDSALYLCASSRGQHSGNTIYFGEGSWLTVV.

Points on this clone: The junction does not match germline at one end; this may be a read error. The rearrangement links TRBV19 to TRBJ2-1; no clear D. The CDR3 runs 15 residues. Per germline, CDR1 LNHDA and CDR2 SQIVND (reference sequence). CDR3: CASSIDLLGASERFF. DNA for the CDR3: TGTGCCAGTAGTATAGATCTATTAGGAGCCTCCGAGCGGTTCTTC. Full variable domain (remainder filled in from reference TRBV19 and TRBJ2-1): DGGITQSPKYLFRKEGQNVTLSCEQNLNHDAMYWYRQDPGQGLRLIYYSQIVNDFQKGDIAEGYSVSREKKESFPLTVTSAQKNPTAFYLCASSIDLLGASERFFGPGTRLTVL.

The rearrangement joins TRBV9 to TRBJ2-5, with TRBD2 matching 7 bases. The CDR3 totals 15 residues. V trimming: 3 bases; J trimming: 3 bases; junction bases outside the gene matches: 8. Germline-derived CDR1 and CDR2 are SGDLS and YYNGEE. The CDR3 region is CASSGGTIPEETQYF. The CDR3 bases are TGTGCCAGCAGCGGGGGGACTATCCCCGAAGAGACCCAGTACTTC.

The chain links TRBV18 to TRBJ2-3; D is ambiguous. The length of the CDR3 is 15 residues. The germline V and J ends were trimmed by 4 bases and 0 bases, with 11 bases remaining between them. The germline CDR1 and CDR2 sequences are KGHSH and LQKENI. This CDR3 reads CASSLRVTSTDTQYF. CDR3 DNA: TGTGCCAGCTCACTAAGGGTTACTAGCACAGATACGCAGTATTTT.

The J gene is TRBJ2-1, the V gene TRBV24-1, with 14 bases aligning to TRBD2. The J segment lost 0 bases and the V segment lost 8 bases, leaving 17 bases of the junction unmatched. CDR3 length equals 21 residues. Germline CDR1 and CDR2: KGHDR and SFDVKD. CDR3 region: CATKDRPGLAGVSNSYNEQFF. The DNA of the CDR3 is TGTGCCACCAAAGACCGACCGGGACTAGCGGGAGTTTCCAACTCCTACAATGAGCAGTTCTTC.

This clone was observed a single time. The chain uses TRBV9 and TRBJ1-3; no clear D. Trimming pared 3 bases from V and 0 bases from J, leaving 10 bases between. This CDR3 is built from 15 residues. CDR1 is SGDLS, CDR2 YYNGEE, per germline. The CDR3 here is CASSDETVSGNTIYF. CDR3 coding DNA: TGTGCCAGCAGCGATGAGACGGTCTCTGGAAACACCATATATTTT.